Each of the 29 T cell receptor beta chains below was sequenced from the same sample in a study of blood T cell repertoires in COVID-19. Sequencing was performed with immunoSEQ multiplex PCR; in TCRdb, only in-frame clones are kept and a portion is missing. The table shows just over 150,000 clones, with about nine tenths occurring only once. Sequencing input: peripheral blood. These receptors all come from a man aged 25-40 years with COVID-19, enrolled during active disease.

CDR3 nucleotide sequence: TGTGCCAGTAGTTCAGGAGGAACTGAAGCTTTCTTT. It encodes CASSSGGTEAFF. The chain is built from TRBV19 and TRBJ1-1; D remains ambiguous. Trimming removed 5 bases at V and 5 bases at J, with 9 bases between. Germline values: CDR1 LNHDA, CDR2 SQIVND (reference sequence). The CDR3 consists of 12 residues.

V usage is TRBV7-2 and J usage is TRBJ1-6, with 11 nucleotides matching TRBD1. V lost 2 bases to trimming and J lost 9 bases; unmatched junction nucleotides: 6. The germline V gene encodes CDR1 SGHTA and CDR2 FQGNSA. CDR3 size: 16 residues. As DNA, the CDR3 is TGTGCCAGCAGCTTATTCGGACAGGGGGCGTCTTCACCCCTCCACTTT. Translated: CASSLFGQGASSPLHF.

This chain connects TRBV13 to TRBJ2-7, with 15 positions matching TRBD2. Germline loops: CDR1 PRHDT, CDR2 FYEKMQ (reference sequence). V was clipped by 3 bases and J by 6 bases; unmatched bases: 3. This CDR3 has 15 residues. The CDR3 sequence is CASSFGLAGGGEQYF. The DNA of the CDR3 is TGTGCCAGCAGCTTCGGACTAGCGGGAGGGGGCGAGCAGTACTTC.

This rearrangement joins TRBV28 to TRBJ1-5, with a possible D match to TRBD1 (6 bases). The CDR3 is 17 amino acids. Germline V gene sequence: CDR1 MDHEN, CDR2 SYDVKM. V gave up 3 bases and J gave up 5 bases, with 20 bases separating them. The CDR3 region is CASSFEGQWGKYQPQHF. Written as DNA, the CDR3 is TGTGCCAGCAGTTTTGAGGGACAATGGGGAAAATATCAGCCCCAGCATTTT.

The rearrangement uses TRBV7-8 and TRBJ1-2, with unresolved D. This CDR3 is 15 amino acids long. The V and J ends lost 8 bases and 4 bases respectively, with 20 bases between them. Germline values: CDR1 SGHVS, CDR2 FQNEAQ. Written as DNA, the CDR3 is TGTGCCAGCCAACCTATGGGAGGGATGCTCTATGGCTACACCTTC. This encodes CASQPMGGMLYGYTF.

V is TRBV3-1 (or the pseudogene TRBV3-2) and J is TRBJ1-6, with D maybe TRBD1 (6 bases). V gave up 4 bases and J gave up 11 bases, with 18 bases separating them. Germline CDR1 is LGHDT and CDR2 is YNNKEL (reference sequence). The CDR3 length is 15 residues. CDR3 region: CASSLQAGVGAPLHF. CDR3 nucleotide sequence: TGTGCCAGCAGCCTCCAAGCAGGGGTAGGAGCACCCCTCCACTTT.

The genes are TRBV6-5 and TRBJ1-4, with TRBD1 matching over 9 bases. From germline, CDR1 is MNHEY and CDR2 SVGAGI. This CDR3 region has 16 residues. With V trimmed by 4 bases and J by 1 base, 4 bases remained unmatched. The CDR3 is CASSWGQGKTNEKLFF. The CDR3 nucleotides read TGTGCCAGCAGTTGGGGACAGGGTAAAACTAATGAAAAACTGTTTTTT.

The J gene is TRBJ2-2, the V gene TRBV24-1; TRBD2 agrees at 10 bases. V shed 7 bases, J shed 2 bases, and the junction held 6 bases outside the gene matches. This CDR3 is 16 amino acids long. Germline assignment: CDR1 KGHDR and CDR2 SFDVKD. In DNA, the CDR3 is TGTGCCACCAGCCGGACTAGCGGATTCAACACCGGGGAGCTGTTTTTT. Amino acids: CATSRTSGFNTGELFF.

The rearrangement joins TRBV3-1 (or the pseudogene TRBV3-2) to TRBJ1-5; D remains ambiguous. V lost 3 bases and J 1 base, leaving 10 bases between the germline ends. The CDR3 runs 15 residues. Per the germline V gene, CDR1 is LGHDT and CDR2 is YNNKEL (reference sequence). The CDR3 bases are TGTGCCAGCAGCCACCGGCGAGGAAGCAATCAGCCCCAGCATTTT. This codes for CASSHRRGSNQPQHF.

The chain is built from TRBV5-4 and TRBJ2-5; D uncertain. This CDR3 spans 13 amino acids. Germline V gives CDR1 SGHNT, CDR2 YYREEE (reference sequence). Trimming left V 2 bases short and J 3 bases short, with 8 bases between. CDR3 in DNA: TGTGCCAGCAGCTTAGGCAGCGAAGAGACCCAGTACTTC. It specifies CASSLGSEETQYF. The variable domain in full, completed from reference TRBV5-4 and TRBJ2-5, reads ETGVTQSPTHLIKTRGQQVTLRCSSQSGHNTVSWYQQALGQGPQFIFQYYREEENGRGNFPPRFSGLQFPNYSSELNVNALELDDSALYLCASSLGSEETQYFGPGTRLLVL.

This clone was recorded once. V usage is TRBV7-9 and J usage is TRBJ1-1; D is uncertain. V was pared by 5 bases and J by 13 bases, with 8 bases between. The CDR3 has 9 residues. From germline, CDR1 is SEHNR and CDR2 FQNEAQ (reference sequence). The CDR3 sequence is CASSPEDFF. Written as DNA, the CDR3 is TGTGCCAGCAGCCCCGAGGATTTCTTT.

The gene calls are TRBV28 and TRBJ2-7, with 8 bases lining up with TRBD1. The junction had 10 bases not matched to a gene; V was cut back by 3 bases and J by 9 bases. Germline V gene lookup returns CDR1 MDHEN and CDR2 SYDVKM. CDR3 length equals 14 residues. CDR3 region: CASSFRSRGQRQYF. CDR3 coding DNA: TGTGCCAGCAGTTTTAGGTCCAGGGGGCAACGGCAGTACTTC.

The chain employs TRBV27 and TRBJ1-5, with D uncertain. Trimming took off 1 base at V and 1 base at J, with 5 bases between the two ends. CDR3 size: 14 residues. Germline V lookup: CDR1 MNHEY, CDR2 SMNVEV (reference sequence). The CDR3 reads CASSLLGSNQPQHF. The CDR3 coding sequence is TGTGCCAGCAGTTTATTGGGCAGCAATCAGCCCCAGCATTTT.

J is TRBJ1-2 and V is TRBV4-2; D is perhaps TRBD1 (6 bases). V shed 3 bases and J shed 5 bases, with 25 bases lying between them. There are 18 residues in the CDR3. The germline gives CDR1 LGHNA, CDR2 YNFKEQ. CDR3 protein: CASSQSFRGLPSKYGYTF. The CDR3 coding sequence is TGTGCCAGCAGCCAGAGTTTCAGGGGCCTCCCCTCCAAATATGGCTACACCTTC.

This chain links TRBV6-5 with TRBJ2-7, with 7 positions matching TRBD1. Germline CDR1 MNHEY, CDR2 SVGAGI. Trimming at V came to 0 bases and at J to 4 bases, leaving 6 bases not matched to a gene. This CDR3 has 15 amino acids. This CDR3 is CASSYSGDSLYEQYF. The CDR3 DNA reads as TGTGCCAGCAGTTACTCAGGGGACAGCCTTTACGAGCAGTACTTC.

The chain couples TRBV30 to TRBJ2-4; 8 nucleotides line up with TRBD2. After removal of 4 bases from V and 4 bases from J, the junction contained 6 bases not matched to a gene. Germline assignment: CDR1 GTSNPN and CDR2 SVGIG (reference sequence). The CDR3 loop spans 14 amino acids. The CDR3 nucleotides are TGTGCCTGGATGGGAAGCGGGAGAAAAAACATTCAGTACTTC. It is translated as CAWMGSGRKNIQYF. Looking up the rest from reference TRBV30 and TRBJ2-4 gives the full variable domain: SQTIHQWPATLVQPVGSPLSLECTVEGTSNPNLYWYRQAAGRGLQLLFYSVGIGQISSEVPQNLSASRPQDRQFILSSKKLLLSDSGFYLCAWMGSGRKNIQYFGAGTRLSVL.

V is TRBV28 and J is TRBJ2-7; 9 positions agree with TRBD1. Germline V gene data show CDR1 as MDHEN and CDR2 as SYDVKM. V was pared by 7 bases and J by 5 bases, with 12 bases of the junction left unmatched. The length of the CDR3 is 15 residues. CDR3 sequence: CASTTPGTGSHEQYF. The CDR3 region has the DNA TGTGCCAGCACTACACCCGGGACAGGGTCCCACGAGCAGTACTTC.

The gene calls are TRBV4-1 and TRBJ1-1; D is ambiguous. Germline V gene data show CDR1 as MGHRA and CDR2 as YSYEKL. Trimming removed 6 bases from V and 1 base from J, with 9 bases in between. The CDR3 extends over 13 amino acids. The CDR3: CASRTLGNTEAFF. CDR3 bases: TGCGCCAGCAGGACGCTAGGGAACACTGAAGCTTTCTTT.

This chain connects TRBV27 to TRBJ2-7; D might be TRBD1 (5 bases). Trimming took off 2 bases at V and 3 bases at J, with 11 bases between the two ends. CDR3 length equals 14 residues. Germline CDR1 is MNHEY and CDR2 is SMNVEV (reference sequence). The CDR3 DNA sequence: TGTGCCAGCAGTTTAAGGGGCAGAGTCTACGAGCAGTACTTC. Translation: CASSLRGRVYEQYF.

The chain links TRBV2 to TRBJ1-5; 11 bases fit TRBD1. The CDR3 loop spans 14 amino acids. CDR1 and CDR2 from the germline V gene are SNHLY and FYNNEI. V shed 4 bases and J 6 bases; nucleotides not matched to a gene: 2. CDR3 nucleotide sequence: TGTGCCAGCAGTGGTGGACAGGGGGCTCAGCCCCAGCATTTT. Amino acid sequence: CASSGGQGAQPQHF.

This clone was detected only once. The chain carries TRBV5-1 and TRBJ2-5; 12 bases fit TRBD1. The V gene end was trimmed by 4 bases and the J gene end by 4 bases; junction bases not matched to a gene: 5. The CDR3 runs 15 residues. Looked up from germline, CDR1 is SGHRS and CDR2 is YFSETQ. The CDR3 DNA is TGCGCCAGCAGCCGGGACAGGGGGCGCGGAGAGACCCAGTACTTC. Residues: CASSRDRGRGETQYF.

This clone has only one observation. The V and J genes are TRBV7-6 and TRBJ2-1; TRBD1 might be the D (6 bases). This CDR3 spans 16 amino acids. Germline V CDR1 and CDR2: SGHVS, FNYEAQ. Trimming removed 6 bases at V and 1 base at J, with 16 bases between. The CDR3 DNA sequence: TGTGCCAGCAGTTTACCCGGGACACATTCCTACAATGAGCAGTTCTTC. It codes for CASSLPGTHSYNEQFF. The full variable domain, in which reference TRBV7-6 and TRBJ2-1 provide the parts outside the CDR3, is GAGVSQSPRYKVTKRGQDVALRCDPISGHVSLYWYRQALGQGPEFLTYFNYEAQQDKSGLPNDRFSAERPEGSISTLTIQRTEQRDSAMYRCASSLPGTHSYNEQFFGPGTRLTVL.

The chain has TRBV9 and TRBJ1-1, with a possible D match to TRBD1 (6 bases). The V end was cut by 0 bases, the J end by 3 bases, with 6 bases between. The CDR3 runs to 13 residues. Germline CDR1 reads SGDLS; CDR2 reads YYNGEE. In nucleotides, the CDR3 is TGTGCCAGCAGCGTAGAGGGGGACACTGAAGCTTTCTTT. Translated: CASSVEGDTEAFF.

The genes are TRBV7-2 and TRBJ2-5, with 9 bases lining up with TRBD2. V was pared by 9 bases and J by 5 bases, with 7 bases of the junction left unmatched. CDR1 and CDR2 from the germline V gene are SGHTA and FQGNSA. This CDR3 spans 13 amino acids. The CDR3 nucleotides read TGTGCCAGTCTTAGCGGGAGTAGGGAGACCCAGTACTTC. Its translation: CASLSGSRETQYF. The whole variable domain, remainder taken from reference TRBV7-2 and TRBJ2-5, is GAGVSQSPSNKVTEKGKDVELRCDPISGHTALYWYRQSLGQGLEFLIYFQGNSAPDKSGLPSDRFSAERTGGSVSTLTIQRTQQEDSAVYLCASLSGSRETQYFGPGTRLLVL.

The chain carries TRBV7-9 and TRBJ1-4, with D hard to call. The CDR3 is 15 residues long. Trimming stripped 5 bases from V and 7 bases from J, with 17 bases between. Germline lookup yields CDR1 SEHNR and CDR2 FQNEAQ (reference sequence). DNA of the CDR3: TGTGCCAGCAGCCAATTGACATTGGGCAGTGAAAAACTGTTTTTT. Translation gives CASSQLTLGSEKLFF.

The chain combines TRBV3-1 (or the pseudogene TRBV3-2) with TRBJ2-5, with D perhaps matching TRBD2 (5 bases). Germline CDR1 and CDR2: LGHDT and YNNKEL (reference sequence). Trimming cost V 1 base and J 1 base, with 16 bases left between them. CDR3 length: 17 residues. CDR3 loop: CASSQGVRGKVQETQYF. CDR3 nucleotide sequence: TGTGCCAGCAGCCAAGGTGTCCGGGGAAAAGTCCAAGAGACCCAGTACTTC.

The chain combines TRBV11-3 with TRBJ2-7; 7 nucleotides align to TRBD1. CDR3 length equals 14 residues. The junction had 1 base not matched to a gene; V was cut back by 1 base and J by 1 base. Germline assignment: CDR1 SGHNT and CDR2 YENEEA. In DNA form, the CDR3 reads TGTGCCAGCAGCTTAGGGACAGGTTCCTACGAGCAGTACTTC. This codes for CASSLGTGSYEQYF.

This sequence joins TRBV15 and TRBJ2-7, with 7 bases matching TRBD1. Trimming at V came to 4 bases and at J to 2 bases, leaving 8 bases not matched to a gene. The length of the CDR3 is 15 residues. CDR1 is LNHNV, CDR2 YYDKDF, per germline (reference sequence). CDR3 DNA sequence: TGTGCCACCAGCAAAGAGGCCCAGGGGGCCTACGAGCAGTACTTC. This gives the protein CATSKEAQGAYEQYF.

This CDR3 is CASSSTTGANYGYTF. CDR3 bases: TGTGCCAGCAGCTCTACAACAGGGGCGAACTATGGCTACACCTTC. The V call is TRBV5-6, the J call TRBJ1-2; the match to TRBD1 covers 7 bases. Germline CDR1 and CDR2: SGHDT and YYEEEE. V trimming: 3 bases; J trimming: 2 bases; junction bases outside the gene matches: 7. The CDR3 length is 15 residues.